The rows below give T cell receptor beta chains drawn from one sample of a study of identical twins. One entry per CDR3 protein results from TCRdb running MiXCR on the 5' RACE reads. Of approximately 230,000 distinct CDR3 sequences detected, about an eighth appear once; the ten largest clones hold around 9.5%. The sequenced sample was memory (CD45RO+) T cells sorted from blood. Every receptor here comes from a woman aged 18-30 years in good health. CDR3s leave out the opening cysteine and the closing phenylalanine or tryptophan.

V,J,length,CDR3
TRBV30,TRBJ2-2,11,AWSTHFTGELF
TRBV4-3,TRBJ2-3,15,ASSPQGHLSSTDTQY
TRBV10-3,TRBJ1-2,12,AISADREIGGYT
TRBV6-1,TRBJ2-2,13,ASTSLGRNTGELF
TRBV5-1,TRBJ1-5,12,ASSFGTADQPQH
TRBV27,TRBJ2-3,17,ASSLSRTSWISSTDTQY
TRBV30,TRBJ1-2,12,AYRGDASNYGYT
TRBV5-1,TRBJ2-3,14,ASSFTGAPHTDTQY
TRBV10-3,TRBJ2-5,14,AIGSTSGGLKETQY
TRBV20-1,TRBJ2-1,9,RSVAGDEQF
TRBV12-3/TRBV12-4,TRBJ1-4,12,ASSLETKDEKLF
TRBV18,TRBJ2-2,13,ASSPNLQGTGELF
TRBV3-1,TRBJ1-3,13,ASSRGATSGNTIY
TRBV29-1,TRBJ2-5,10,SVALSGETQY
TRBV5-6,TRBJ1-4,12,ASSSVGANEKLF
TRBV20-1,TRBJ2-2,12,SARSLGSTGELF
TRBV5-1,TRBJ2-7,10,ASSLTASEQY
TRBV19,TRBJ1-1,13,ASSDRQGISTEAF
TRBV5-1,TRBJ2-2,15,ASSAEWGTLNTGELF
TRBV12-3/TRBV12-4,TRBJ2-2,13,ASSPGQGDTGELF
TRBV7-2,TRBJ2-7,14,ASSSEGTSVAYEQY
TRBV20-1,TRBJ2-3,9,SASRADTQY
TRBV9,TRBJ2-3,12,ASSVSGATDTQY
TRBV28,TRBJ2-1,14,ASSFFGSSSGREQF
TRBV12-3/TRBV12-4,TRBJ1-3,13,ASSKRSRSGNTIY
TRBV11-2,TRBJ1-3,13,ASSSSGLAGNTIY
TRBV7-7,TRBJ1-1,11,ASSPHINTEAF
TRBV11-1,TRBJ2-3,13,ASSSRTASTDTQY
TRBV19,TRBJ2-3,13,ASSPGQRVSDTQY
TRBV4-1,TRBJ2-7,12,ASSQEPRTYEQY
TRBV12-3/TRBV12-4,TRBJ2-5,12,ASRQQGRQETQY
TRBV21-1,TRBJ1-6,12,ASSKARASPPLH